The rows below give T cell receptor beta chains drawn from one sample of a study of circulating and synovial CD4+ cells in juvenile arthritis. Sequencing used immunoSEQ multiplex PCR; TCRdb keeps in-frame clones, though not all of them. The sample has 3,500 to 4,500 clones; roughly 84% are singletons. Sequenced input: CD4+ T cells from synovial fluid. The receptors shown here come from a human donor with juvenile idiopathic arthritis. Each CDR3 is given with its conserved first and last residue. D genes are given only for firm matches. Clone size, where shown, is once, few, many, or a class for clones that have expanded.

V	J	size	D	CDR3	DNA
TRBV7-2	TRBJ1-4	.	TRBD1	CASSFGTGRSEKLFF	TGTGCCAGCAGCTTCGGGACAGGGCGGAGTGAAAAACTGTTTTTT
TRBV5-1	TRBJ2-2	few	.	CASSRIPNTGELFF	TGCGCCAGCAGTCGTATTCCGAACACCGGGGAGCTGTTTTTT
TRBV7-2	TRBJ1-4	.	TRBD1	CASSFDRVREKLFF	TGTGCCAGCAGCTTCGACAGGGTACGGGAAAAACTGTTTTTT
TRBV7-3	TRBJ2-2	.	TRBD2	CASSLNPSSGSVGELFF	TGTGCCAGCAGCTTAAACCCCTCTAGCGGGAGTGTTGGGGAGCTGTTTTTT
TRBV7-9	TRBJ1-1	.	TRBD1	CASTRGAGGTEAFF	TGTGCCAGCACAAGGGGGGCAGGGGGGACTGAAGCTTTCTTT
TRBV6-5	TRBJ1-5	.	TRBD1	CASRFRDSSNQPQHF	TGTGCCAGCAGATTCCGGGACAGTAGCAATCAGCCCCAGCATTTT
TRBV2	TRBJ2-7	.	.	CASTGQRSGYEQYF	TGTGCCAGCACTGGACAGAGATCGGGCTACGAGCAGTACTTC
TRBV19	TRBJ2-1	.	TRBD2	CASSIVAGLAGGRDEQFF	TGTGCCAGTAGTATAGTCGCCGGACTAGCGGGAGGGAGGGATGAGCAGTTCTTC
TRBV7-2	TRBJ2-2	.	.	CASSSRRWGVFGTGELFF	TGTGCCAGCAGCTCAAGACGTTGGGGGGTCTTTGGCACCGGGGAGCTGTTTTTT
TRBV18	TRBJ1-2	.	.	CASSPLSPGGRNYGYTF	TGTGCCAGCTCACCCCTTTCCCCCGGGGGGCGGAACTATGGCTACACCTTC
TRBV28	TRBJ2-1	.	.	CASSLRGAGFYNEQFF	TGTGCCAGCAGTCTCCGGGGGGCGGGGTTTTACAATGAGCAGTTCTTC
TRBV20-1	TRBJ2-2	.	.	CSASQAGELFF	TGCAGTGCATCCCAGGCCGGGGAGCTGTTTTTT
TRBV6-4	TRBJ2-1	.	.	CASSDPLTGWSFF	TGTGCCAGCAGTGACCCCCTTACAGGGTGGTCTTTCTTC
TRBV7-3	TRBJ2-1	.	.	CASSLEAAPYNEQFF	TGTGCCAGCAGCTTAGAGGCAGCTCCTTACAATGAGCAGTTCTTC
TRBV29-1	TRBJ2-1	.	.	CSATYDNEQFF	TGTAGCGCCACATACGACAATGAGCAGTTCTTC
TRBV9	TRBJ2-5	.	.	CASSTDPGTKETQYF	TGTGCCAGCAGCACCGATCCGGGGACAAAAGAGACCCAGTACTTC
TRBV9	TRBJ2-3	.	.	CASSVSLTDTQYF	TGTGCCAGCAGCGTTAGTCTAACAGATACGCAGTATTTT
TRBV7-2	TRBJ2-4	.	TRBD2	CASSSQTSGDKNIQYF	TGTGCCAGCAGCTCTCAGACTAGCGGTGACAAAAACATTCAGTACTTC